The TCR beta chain under discussion was sequenced for a study of blood T cells in healthy people across ages. The CDR3 has 14 amino acids. Between the trimmed V and J ends, which lost 0 bases and 5 bases, there was a span of 11 bases. Germline lookup yields CDR1 SGHRS and CDR2 YFSETQ. A minimum of 5 micrograms of total RNA was extracted per sample. A sample-barcoded 5' primer and a J-beta primer mix were used in a second PCR of roughly 7 to 11 cycles. TCRdb fed the 5' RACE reads into MiXCR, producing one record per CDR3 protein. The sample yields over 950,000 distinct CDR3 sequences, roughly two fifths seen once.

The sample comprised blood. The TCR originated in a man between 18 and 35 years old in good health. The chain combines TRBV5-1 with TRBJ1-1; D is possibly TRBD1 (6 bases). CDR3 DNA sequence: TGCGCCAGCAGCTTGGGCAACAGGGAGACTGAAGCTTTCTTT. Its translation is CASSLGNRETEAFF.